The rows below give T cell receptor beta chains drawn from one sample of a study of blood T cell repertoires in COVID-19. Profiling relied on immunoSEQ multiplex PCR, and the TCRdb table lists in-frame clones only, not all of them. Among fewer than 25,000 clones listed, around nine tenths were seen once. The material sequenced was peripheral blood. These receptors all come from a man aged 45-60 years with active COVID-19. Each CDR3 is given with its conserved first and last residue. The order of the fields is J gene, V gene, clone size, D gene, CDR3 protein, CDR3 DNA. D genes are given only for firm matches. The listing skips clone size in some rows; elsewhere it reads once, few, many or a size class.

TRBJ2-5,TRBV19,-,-,CASSIFSGPQETQYF,TGTGCCAGTAGTATCTTTAGCGGTCCCCAAGAGACCCAGTACTTC
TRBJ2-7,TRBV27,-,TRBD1,CASSSRDRGWYEQYF,TGTGCCAGCAGTTCACGGGACAGGGGGTGGTACGAGCAGTACTTC
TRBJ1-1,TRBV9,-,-,CASSPSNSNTEAFF,TGTGCCAGCAGCCCAAGCAATTCTAACACTGAAGCTTTCTTT
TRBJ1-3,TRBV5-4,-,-,CASSLAVGDSGNTIYF,TGTGCCAGCAGCTTGGCCGTAGGAGACTCTGGAAACACCATATATTTT
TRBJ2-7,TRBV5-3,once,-,CARRMREEQYF,TGTGCCAGAAGAATGAGGGAAGAGCAGTACTTC
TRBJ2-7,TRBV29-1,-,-,CSVGQGGYEQYF,TGCAGCGTTGGACAGGGAGGCTACGAGCAGTACTTC
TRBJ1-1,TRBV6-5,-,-,CASSPEPLMNTEAFF,TGTGCCAGCAGTCCAGAACCCCTGATGAACACTGAAGCTTTCTTT
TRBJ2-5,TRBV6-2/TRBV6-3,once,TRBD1,CASSYSRYRGLQETQYF,TGTGCCAGCAGTTACTCAAGGTACAGGGGGCTCCAAGAGACCCAGTACTTC
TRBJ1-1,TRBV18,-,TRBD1,CASSPDRAEAFF,TGTGCCAGCTCACCAGACAGGGCGGAAGCTTTCTTT
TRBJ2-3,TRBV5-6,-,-,CASSLRGTLTIYTQYF,TGTGCCAGCAGCTTGCGCGGTACCCTAACTATCTATACGCAGTATTTT
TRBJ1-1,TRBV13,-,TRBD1,CASSQLPGQGYTEAFF,TGTGCCAGCAGCCAGCTTCCGGGACAGGGGTACACTGAAGCTTTCTTT
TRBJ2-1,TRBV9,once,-,CASSVLAGRVFRNSYNEQFF,TGTGCCAGCAGCGTACTCGCGGGAAGAGTTTTCCGGAACTCCTACAATGAGCAGTTCTTC
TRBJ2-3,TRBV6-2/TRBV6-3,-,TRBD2,CASNPGGADTDTQYF,TGTGCCAGCAACCCGGGGGGGGCGGACACAGATACGCAGTATTTT
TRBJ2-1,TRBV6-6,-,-,CASSRITYNEQFF,TGTGCCTCGTCGAGGATCACCTACAATGAGCAGTTCTTC
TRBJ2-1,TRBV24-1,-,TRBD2,CATSDSGRARNEQFF,TGTGCCACCAGTGATAGCGGGAGGGCCCGTAATGAGCAGTTCTTC
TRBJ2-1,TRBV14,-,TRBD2,CASTPGGTRGNEQFF,TGTGCCAGCACCCCGGGGGGAACTAGAGGGAATGAGCAGTTCTTC
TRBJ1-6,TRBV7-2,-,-,CASSGQFNSPLHF,TGTGCCAGCAGCGGACAGTTTAACTCACCCCTCCACTTT
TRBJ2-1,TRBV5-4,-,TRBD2,CASSPGTIEQFF,TGTGCCAGCAGCCCAGGGACTATTGAGCAGTTCTTC
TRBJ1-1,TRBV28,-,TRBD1,CASSSAYRGGTEAFF,TGTGCCAGCAGTTCCGCTTACAGGGGTGGCACTGAAGCTTTCTTT
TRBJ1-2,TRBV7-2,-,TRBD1,CASSPRPTGQNYGYTF,TGTGCCAGCAGCCCCCGGCCGACGGGACAGAACTATGGCTACACCTTC
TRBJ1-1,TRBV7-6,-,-,CASSSAGTKNTEAFF,TGTGCCAGCAGCTCGGCCGGGACTAAGAACACTGAAGCTTTCTTT
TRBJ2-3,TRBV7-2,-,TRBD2,CASSLGLLAGAHDTQYF,TGTGCCAGCAGCTTAGGCCTACTAGCGGGGGCCCATGATACGCAGTATTTT
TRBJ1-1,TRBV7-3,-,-,CASSSGQITEAFF,TGTGCCAGCAGTTCCGGACAGATCACTGAAGCTTTCTTT
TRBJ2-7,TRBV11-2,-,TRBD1,CASSLGRGRGYEQYF,TGTGCCAGCAGCTTAGGCAGGGGGCGCGGCTACGAGCAGTACTTC
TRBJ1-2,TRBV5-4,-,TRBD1,CASSTRQGTYGYTF,TGTGCCAGCAGCACCCGACAGGGAACTTATGGCTACACCTTC
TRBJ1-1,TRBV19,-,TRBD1,CASSIEGTGVLAFF,TGTGCCAGTAGTATAGAAGGGACAGGGGTTCTGGCTTTCTTT
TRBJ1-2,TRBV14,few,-,CASSLLGTPGYTF,TGTGCCAGCAGCCTTCTCGGGACACCTGGCTACACCTTC
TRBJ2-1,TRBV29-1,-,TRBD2,CSSRTSGRTNEQFF,TGCAGCTCGCGGACTAGCGGGAGGACAAATGAGCAGTTCTTC
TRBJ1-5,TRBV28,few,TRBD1,CASMAGGRNQPQHF,TGTGCCAGCATGGCAGGGGGACGCAATCAGCCCCAGCATTTT
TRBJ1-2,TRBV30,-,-,CALEGDYGYTF,TGTGCCTTAGAGGGGGACTATGGCTACACCTTC
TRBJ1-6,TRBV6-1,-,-,CASSERDTYNSPLHF,TGTGCCAGCAGTGAACGGGATACTTATAATTCACCCCTCCACTTT
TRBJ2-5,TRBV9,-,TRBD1,CASSIIGTGGFETQYF,TGTGCCAGCAGCATAATAGGGACAGGGGGTTTTGAGACCCAGTACTTC
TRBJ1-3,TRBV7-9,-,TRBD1,CASSPPGGPGNTIYF,TGTGCCAGCAGCCCTCCAGGGGGCCCAGGAAACACCATATATTTT
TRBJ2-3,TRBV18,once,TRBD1,CASSPPAGTGRSDTQYF,TGTGCCAGCTCACCACCGGCCGGGACAGGGCGATCGGATACGCAGTATTTT
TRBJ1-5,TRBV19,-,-,CASRANGASQPQHF,TGTGCCAGTAGAGCAAACGGAGCCAGCCAGCCCCAGCATTTT
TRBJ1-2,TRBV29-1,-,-,CSGVTGYGYTF,TGCAGCGGTGTGACAGGCTATGGCTACACCTTC
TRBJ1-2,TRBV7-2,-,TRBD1,CASSSGGGGYYGYTF,TGTGCCAGCAGTTCGGGAGGGGGCGGTTACTATGGCTACACCTTC
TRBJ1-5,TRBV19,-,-,CASSKDSQPQHF,TGTGCCAGTAGTAAGGACAGTCAGCCCCAGCATTTT
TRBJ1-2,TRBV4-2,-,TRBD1,CASRPPGQGNYGYTF,TGTGCCAGCAGACCACCGGGACAGGGAAACTATGGCTACACCTTC
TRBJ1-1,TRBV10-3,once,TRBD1,CAISSGQGTEAFF,TGTGCCATCAGCTCGGGACAGGGAACTGAAGCTTTCTTT
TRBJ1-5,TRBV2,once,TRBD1,CASSSGTGFYNQPQHF,TGTGCCAGCAGCTCCGGGACAGGGTTTTACAATCAGCCCCAGCATTTT
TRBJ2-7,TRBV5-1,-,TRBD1,CASSGTGTGAEQYF,TGCGCCAGCAGCGGTACCGGGACAGGGGCCGAGCAGTACTTC
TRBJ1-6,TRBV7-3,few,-,CASSPGTRNSPLHF,TGTGCCAGCAGCCCCGGGACACGTAATTCACCCCTCCACTTT
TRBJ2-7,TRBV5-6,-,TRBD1,CASSWGMRQGYEQYF,TGTGCCAGCAGCTGGGGCATGAGACAGGGCTACGAGCAGTACTTC
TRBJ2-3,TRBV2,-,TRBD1,CASSERTGASTDTQYF,TGTGCCAGCAGCGAGCGGACAGGAGCCAGCACAGATACGCAGTATTTT
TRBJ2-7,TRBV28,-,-,CASSPVDRAYEQYF,TGTGCCAGCAGTCCAGTGGACAGAGCCTACGAGCAGTACTTC
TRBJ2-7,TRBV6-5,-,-,CASSMREGRVEQYF,TGTGCCAGCAGCATGAGAGAGGGTCGGGTCGAGCAGTACTTC
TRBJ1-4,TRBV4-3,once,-,CASSQDTGGYSEKLFF,TGCGCCAGCAGCCAAGATACAGGAGGGTACAGTGAAAAACTGTTTTTT